These 29 T cell receptor beta chains were all obtained from the same sample, sequenced in a study of blood T cell repertoires in COVID-19. The assay was immunoSEQ multiplex PCR, and TCRdb's table has in-frame clones only and misses some. This repertoire shows almost 400,000 clones, approximately 89% found once; its top ten account for about 2%. Sequencing used peripheral blood. Every receptor here comes from a woman aged 60-70 years with COVID-19, enrolled during active disease.

This clone has just a few counts. The chain links TRBV7-8 to TRBJ1-5; 8 positions agree with TRBD1. In germline, CDR1 is SGHVS, CDR2 FQNEAQ. The CDR3 has 14 residues. The trim removed 6 bases at V and 9 bases at J, leaving 10 bases unmatched. The CDR3 reads CASSGQGRDRPQHF. The CDR3 bases are TGTGCCAGCAGTGGACAGGGCCGCGATCGGCCCCAGCATTTT.

The chain is built from TRBV5-5 and TRBJ2-2, with 10 nucleotides matching TRBD1. Trimming removed 4 bases from V and 4 bases from J; junction bases left unmatched: 4. The germline gives CDR1 SGHKS, CDR2 YYEKEE (reference sequence). This CDR3 has 15 residues. The CDR3 nucleotides read TGTGCCAGCAGCCCCCGGACAGGGGGCACCGGGGAGCTGTTTTTT. This encodes CASSPRTGGTGELFF.

The gene calls are TRBV6-5 and TRBJ2-7; TRBD1 is a possible D gene (6 bases). Germline CDR1 is MNHEY and CDR2 is SVGAGI. The CDR3 length is 13 residues. V was clipped by 7 bases and J by 5 bases, with 15 bases between them. CDR3 coding DNA: TGTGCCAGCAAAGGGCAGGGGAGCGACGAGCAGTACTTC. This codes for CASKGQGSDEQYF.

The genes are TRBV4-2 and TRBJ2-3; 11 nucleotides align to TRBD2. Germline assignment: CDR1 LGHNA and CDR2 YNFKEQ. The length of the CDR3 is 17 residues. V lost 4 bases and J lost 5; bases outside the gene matches: 11. The CDR3 coding sequence is TGTGCCAGCAGCCGATGGGGGGCTAGCGGGGGGCAAGATACGCAGTATTTT. It codes for CASSRWGASGGQDTQYF.

This chain connects TRBV9 to TRBJ2-3; 12 bases are a match to TRBD2. The trim removed 4 bases at V and 2 bases at J, leaving 5 bases unmatched. In germline, CDR1 is SGDLS, CDR2 YYNGEE. CDR3 length: 16 amino acids. CDR3 DNA: TGTGCCAGCAGCTTATGGACTAGCGGGGACACAGATACGCAGTATTTT. Encoded protein: CASSLWTSGDTDTQYF.

The chain is built from TRBV3-1 (or the pseudogene TRBV3-2) and TRBJ1-1; D gene ambiguous. V lost 0 bases and J 10 bases, leaving 9 bases between the germline ends. The CDR3 extends over 12 amino acids. Germline CDR1 reads LGHDT; CDR2 reads YNNKEL (reference sequence). CDR3: CASSQDTSVAFF. CDR3 DNA: TGTGCCAGCAGCCAAGACACCAGTGTAGCTTTCTTT.

The chain joins TRBV5-5 to TRBJ2-5; TRBD1 matches 10 bases. V gave up 7 bases and J gave up 5 bases; unmatched junction bases: 11. The CDR3 consists of 15 residues. The germline CDR1 and CDR2 sequences are SGHKS and YYEKEE (reference sequence). CDR3 coding DNA: TGTGCCAGCTTCGGTGGGACAGGGGCTTTGGAGACCCAGTACTTC. Its translation: CASFGGTGALETQYF. The variable domain in full, completed from reference TRBV5-5 and TRBJ2-5, reads DAGVTQSPTHLIKTRGQQVTLRCSPISGHKSVSWYQQVLGQGPQFIFQYYEKEERGRGNFPDRFSARQFPNYSSELNVNALLLGDSALYLCASFGGTGALETQYFGPGTRLLVL.

The chain is built from TRBV5-1 and TRBJ1-4, with D perhaps matching TRBD1 (5 bases). CDR1 is SGHRS, CDR2 YFSETQ, per germline. V lost 2 bases and J lost 7, with 18 bases in between. This CDR3 has 16 amino acids. Here the CDR3 reads CASSFLWRGLSEKLFF. The CDR3 DNA reads TGCGCCAGCAGCTTCCTGTGGAGGGGTTTGAGTGAAAAACTGTTTTTT.

This clone occurred once. The chain employs TRBV28 and TRBJ2-6, with D possibly being TRBD2 (6 bases). The V end was cut by 6 bases, the J end by 1 base, with 10 bases between. This CDR3 region has 15 residues. Looked up from germline, CDR1 is MDHEN and CDR2 is SYDVKM. Here the CDR3 DNA reads TGTGCCAGCAGCACTCGGGGGTCTGGGGCCAACGTCCTGACTTTC. Translating it yields CASSTRGSGANVLTF.

The CDR3 loop reads CASSLSGVLADTQYF. The DNA of the CDR3 is TGTGCCAGCAGCCTTAGCGGGGTCCTAGCAGATACGCAGTATTTT. The V and J genes are TRBV7-2 and TRBJ2-3; 8 bases align to TRBD2. V lost 5 bases, J lost 4 bases, and 8 bases stayed unmatched. Germline V lookup: CDR1 SGHTA, CDR2 FQGNSA. The CDR3 has 15 residues.

J is TRBJ2-7 and V is TRBV5-1, with TRBD1 matching over 7 bases. V was pared by 3 bases and J by 2 bases, with 5 bases of the junction left unmatched. The CDR3 totals 14 residues. Germline V gene sequence: CDR1 SGHRS, CDR2 YFSETQ. CDR3 amino acids: CASSSTGFAYEQYF. For the CDR3, the DNA is TGCGCCAGCAGCTCGACAGGGTTCGCCTACGAGCAGTACTTC.

The genes are TRBV9 and TRBJ2-3, with 10 bases that match TRBD2. The CDR3 runs 15 residues. CDR1 and CDR2 from the germline V gene are SGDLS and YYNGEE. The ends lost 0 bases at V and 7 bases at J; junction bases unmatched: 5. The CDR3 nucleotides read TGTGCCAGCAGCGTAGCAGCGGGGGGGCTGAATACGCAGTATTTT. Translating gives CASSVAAGGLNTQYF.

This chain links TRBV7-3 with TRBJ2-1, with 8 positions matching TRBD2. The V segment lost 4 bases and the J segment 10 bases; nucleotides outside the gene matches: 12. Per the germline V gene, CDR1 is SGHTA and CDR2 is FQGTGA. The CDR3 has 15 amino acids. CDR3 region: CASSWDGGATKEQFF. The CDR3 region has the DNA TGTGCCAGCAGCTGGGACGGGGGGGCGACGAAGGAGCAGTTCTTC.

The rearrangement links TRBV19 to TRBJ1-5; the D gene is possibly TRBD1 (6 bases). The length of the CDR3 is 16 residues. Per the germline V gene, CDR1 is LNHDA and CDR2 is SQIVND (reference sequence). Between the trimmed V and J ends, which lost 3 bases and 0 bases, there was a span of 12 bases. CDR3 DNA: TGTGCCAGTAGTATCAGGGGTTATGATAGCAATCAGCCCCAGCATTTT. The encoded protein is CASSIRGYDSNQPQHF.

The chain is built from TRBV5-8 and TRBJ1-5, with D possibly matching TRBD1 (5 bases). The CDR3 has 14 amino acids. Trimming stripped 4 bases from V and 7 bases from J, with 15 bases between. Germline loops: CDR1 SGHTS, CDR2 YDEGEE. This CDR3 reads CASSPGQGGQPQHF. The CDR3 region has the DNA TGTGCCAGCAGCCCCGGGCAGGGAGGCCAGCCCCAGCATTTT.

This clone was observed once. V and J are TRBV4-2 and TRBJ2-2; TRBD2 might be the D (7 bases). Germline CDR1 and CDR2: LGHNA and YNFKEQ. CDR3 length: 17 amino acids. V was trimmed by 0 bases and J by 5 bases, leaving 16 bases between them. The chain's CDR3 is CASSQEWWGGHTGELFF. CDR3 bases: TGTGCCAGCAGCCAAGAGTGGTGGGGGGGCCATACCGGGGAGCTGTTTTTT.

The genes are TRBV27 and TRBJ2-6, with 8 bases matching TRBD1. Germline values: CDR1 MNHEY, CDR2 SMNVEV (reference sequence). There are 18 residues in the CDR3. With 1 base clipped from V and 1 base from J, the junction kept 6 bases outside the gene matches. DNA for the CDR3: TGTGCCAGCAGTTTATTCTGGCAGGGGGCGTCTGGGGCCAACGTCCTGACTTTC. This codes for CASSLFWQGASGANVLTF.

The chain joins TRBV5-1 to TRBJ1-1; weak D call: TRBD1 (5 bases). This CDR3 is built from 16 residues. The V gene lost 1 base and the J gene lost 0 bases, with 13 bases spanning the gap. Germline loops: CDR1 SGHRS, CDR2 YFSETQ. In DNA form, the CDR3 reads TGCGCCAGCAGCTTGCGTATTGGGGGGGTGAACACTGAAGCTTTCTTT. Its translation is CASSLRIGGVNTEAFF.

V and J are TRBV7-9 and TRBJ2-2; D might be TRBD1 (5 bases). Germline CDR1 is SEHNR and CDR2 is FQNEAQ (reference sequence). This CDR3 is 13 amino acids long. Trimming shortened V by 7 bases and J by 0 bases, and 6 bases separated the two germline ends. CDR3 sequence (DNA): TGTGCCAGCATGGGGCCGAACACCGGGGAGCTGTTTTTT. As protein: CASMGPNTGELFF.

This chain joins TRBV9 and TRBJ2-1, with D perhaps TRBD1 (6 bases). V was trimmed by 0 bases and J by 5 bases, leaving 12 bases between them. CDR3 size: 15 residues. Germline V gene data show CDR1 as SGDLS and CDR2 as YYNGEE. This CDR3 reads CASSVVTGPDNEQFF. The DNA for the CDR3 is TGTGCCAGCAGCGTAGTTACAGGGCCAGACAATGAGCAGTTCTTC. Full variable domain (outside the CDR3, taken from reference TRBV9 and TRBJ2-1): DSGVTQTPKHLITATGQRVTLRCSPRSGDLSVYWYQQSLDQGLQFLIQYYNGEERAKGNILERFSAQQFPDLHSELNLSSLELGDSALYFCASSVVTGPDNEQFFGPGTRLTVL.

V is TRBV5-1 and J is TRBJ1-1, with 7 bases identical to TRBD1. Per germline, CDR1 SGHRS and CDR2 YFSETQ. Unmatched junction bases numbered 6, after V lost 4 bases and J lost 0 bases. The CDR3 spans 15 residues. This CDR3 reads CASSTEGALNTEAFF. The CDR3, as DNA: TGCGCCAGCAGCACAGAGGGGGCGCTGAACACTGAAGCTTTCTTT. Using reference TRBV5-1 and TRBJ1-1 for the parts outside the CDR3, the full variable domain is KAGVTQTPRYLIKTRGQQVTLSCSPISGHRSVSWYQQTPGQGLQFLFEYFSETQRNKGNFPGRFSGRQFSNSRSEMNVSTLELGDSALYLCASSTEGALNTEAFFGQGTRLTVV.

The V call is TRBV30, the J call TRBJ1-2; maybe TRBD1 (5 bases). The CDR3 consists of 12 residues. With 4 bases removed from V and 5 bases from J, the gap between germline ends came to 11 bases. The germline V gene has CDR1 GTSNPN and CDR2 SVGIG (reference sequence). The CDR3 DNA follows: TGTGCCTGGACGGGGGGTGGTTATGGCTACACCTTC. This encodes CAWTGGGYGYTF.

The V call is TRBV5-1, the J call TRBJ2-3, with unresolved D. Trimming took off 0 bases at V and 7 bases at J, with 9 bases between the two ends. CDR3 size: 13 residues. Germline V lookup: CDR1 SGHRS, CDR2 YFSETQ. CDR3: CASSLELAHTQYF. CDR3 nucleotides: TGCGCCAGCAGCTTGGAGTTAGCCCATACGCAGTATTTT.

This chain joins TRBV20-1 and TRBJ2-7, with D possibly matching TRBD1 (6 bases). Germline CDR1 DFQATT, CDR2 SNEGSKA (reference sequence). There are 11 residues in the CDR3. Trimming took off 7 bases at V and 4 bases at J, with 11 bases between the two ends. CDR3 bases: TGCAGTGTCGCCAGGGGATACGAGCAGTACTTC. Its protein is CSVARGYEQYF.

V usage is TRBV7-2 and J usage is TRBJ2-5; TRBD2 agrees at 9 bases. The CDR3 is 14 amino acids. After removal of 4 bases from V and 5 bases from J, the junction contained 5 bases not matched to a gene. CDR1 is SGHTA, CDR2 FQGNSA, per germline. The CDR3 protein is CASSWTSVVETQYF. In DNA form, the CDR3 reads TGTGCCAGCAGCTGGACTAGCGTTGTGGAGACCCAGTACTTC.

The rearrangement joins TRBV11-2 to TRBJ2-1; perhaps TRBD2 as D (6 bases). The germline CDR1 and CDR2 sequences are SGHAT and FQNNGV. CDR3 size: 12 residues. V dropped 2 bases and J dropped 12 bases, with 11 bases sitting between them. CDR3 sequence: CASSLLGTGQFF. Written as DNA, the CDR3 is TGTGCCAGCAGCTTACTCGGGACTGGGCAGTTCTTC. The whole variable domain, filled in from reference TRBV11-2 and TRBJ2-1, reads EAGVAQSPRYKIIEKRQSVAFWCNPISGHATLYWYQQILGQGPKLLIQFQNNGVVDDSQLPKDRFSAERLKGVDSTLKIQPAKLEDSAVYLCASSLLGTGQFFGPGTRLTVL.

This clone was observed a single time. The CDR3 loop reads CASSLAPAGAEQYF. The DNA for the CDR3 is TGCGCCAGCAGCTTGGCACCAGCGGGGGCAGAGCAGTACTTC. The chain combines TRBV5-1 with TRBJ2-7; TRBD2 matches 8 bases. J was trimmed by 7 bases and V by 0 bases; bases with no gene match: 6. The CDR3 contains 14 residues. Germline V lookup: CDR1 SGHRS, CDR2 YFSETQ.

The gene calls are TRBV19 and TRBJ1-4; D ambiguous. Trimming took 3 bases from V and 4 from J, leaving 12 bases between them. The CDR3 contains 15 residues. Germline CDR1 LNHDA, CDR2 SQIVND (reference sequence). The CDR3 loop is CASSIEREGNEKLFF. DNA for the CDR3: TGTGCCAGTAGTATCGAGAGGGAGGGTAATGAAAAACTGTTTTTT.

This clone is a singleton in its sample. This chain uses TRBV2 with TRBJ2-1; TRBD1 is a possible D gene (6 bases). From germline, CDR1 is SNHLY and CDR2 FYNNEI. V was shortened by 6 bases and J by 9 bases, with 15 bases between the two germline ends. The CDR3 loop spans 13 amino acids. CDR3 in DNA: TGTGCCAGCAGCCCGGTACTCAGGGGTGAGCAGTTCTTC. Its protein product is CASSPVLRGEQFF.